This TCR beta chain comes out of a study of cytomegalovirus exposure and HLA in healthy donors. Unmatched junction bases numbered 8, after V lost 5 bases and J lost 4 bases. Per the germline V gene, CDR1 is MNHNS and CDR2 is SASEGT. This CDR3 is built from 15 residues. Study results and limitations: Segments of the TCR beta V type were, in most cases, productive about 90% or about 30% of the time in an earlier analysis. A few chains linked to CMV were shown in vitro to be specific for CMV antigens.

Points on this clone: Its antigen remains unknown.

Vbeta (60) and Jbeta (13) primers were used in the PCR. The table came from immunoSEQ multiplex PCR; TCRdb's copy has only in-frame clones and leaves some out. The sample yields approximately 85,000 clones, around 77% seen once. The chain is built from TRBV6-1 and TRBJ2-3, with TRBD2 matching 8 bases. The clonotype originates from a man younger than 45 in good health and CMV-seronegative. Sequencing used PBMCs. The CDR3 spells CASSPRAGGPDTQYF. The CDR3 DNA reads TGTGCCAGCAGTCCCCGGGCGGGAGGCCCAGATACGCAGTATTTT.